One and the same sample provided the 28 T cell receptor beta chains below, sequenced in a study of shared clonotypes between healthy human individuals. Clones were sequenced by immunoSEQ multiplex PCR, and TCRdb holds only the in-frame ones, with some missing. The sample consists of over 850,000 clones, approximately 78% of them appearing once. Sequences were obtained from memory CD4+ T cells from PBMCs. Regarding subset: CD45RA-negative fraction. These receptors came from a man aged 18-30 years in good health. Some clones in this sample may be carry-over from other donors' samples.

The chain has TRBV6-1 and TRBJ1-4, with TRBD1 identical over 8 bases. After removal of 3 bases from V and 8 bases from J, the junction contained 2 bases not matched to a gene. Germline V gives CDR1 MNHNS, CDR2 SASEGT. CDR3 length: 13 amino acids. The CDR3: CASSDYRGEKLFF. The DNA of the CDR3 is TGTGCCAGCAGTGATTACAGGGGGGAAAAACTGTTTTTT.

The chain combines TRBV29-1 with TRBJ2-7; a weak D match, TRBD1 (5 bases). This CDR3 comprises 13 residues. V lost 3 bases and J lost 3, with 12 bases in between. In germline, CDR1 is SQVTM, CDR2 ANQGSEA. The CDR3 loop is CSVELAGHYEQYF. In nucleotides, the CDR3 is TGCAGCGTTGAGCTCGCAGGGCACTACGAGCAGTACTTC.

CDR3: CRATGGNTEAFF. CDR3 bases: TGCCGAGCCACGGGGGGAAACACTGAAGCTTTCTTT. The gene calls are TRBV29-1 and TRBJ1-1, with TRBD1 as a possible D gene (5 bases). The CDR3 length is 12 residues. Germline loops: CDR1 SQVTM, CDR2 ANQGSEA.

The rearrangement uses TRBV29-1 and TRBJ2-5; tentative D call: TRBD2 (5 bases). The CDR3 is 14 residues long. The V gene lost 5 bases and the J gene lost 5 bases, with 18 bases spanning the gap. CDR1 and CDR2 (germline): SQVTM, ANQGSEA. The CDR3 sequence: CSVRRSQLGETQYF. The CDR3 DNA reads TGCAGCGTTCGCCGCTCGCAACTAGGGGAGACCCAGTACTTC.

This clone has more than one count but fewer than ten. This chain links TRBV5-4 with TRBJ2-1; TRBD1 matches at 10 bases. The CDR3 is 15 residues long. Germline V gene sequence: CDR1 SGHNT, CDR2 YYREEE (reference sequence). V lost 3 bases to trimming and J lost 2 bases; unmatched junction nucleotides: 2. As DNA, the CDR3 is TGTGCCAGCAGCTCGGGGACAGGGGCCTACAATGAGCAGTTCTTC. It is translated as CASSSGTGAYNEQFF.

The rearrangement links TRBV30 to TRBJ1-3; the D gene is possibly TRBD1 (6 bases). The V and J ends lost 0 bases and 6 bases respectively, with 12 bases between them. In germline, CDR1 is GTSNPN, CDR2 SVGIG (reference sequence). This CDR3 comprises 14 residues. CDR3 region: CAWSVDRWENTIYF. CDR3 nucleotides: TGTGCCTGGAGTGTCGACAGGTGGGAAAACACCATATATTTT. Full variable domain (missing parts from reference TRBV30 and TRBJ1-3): SQTIHQWPATLVQPVGSPLSLECTVEGTSNPNLYWYRQAAGRGLQLLFYSVGIGQISSEVPQNLSASRPQDRQFILSSKKLLLSDSGFYLCAWSVDRWENTIYFGEGSWLTVV.

The CDR3 sequence is CASSPAGASAYNEQFF. For the CDR3, the DNA is TGCGCCAGCAGCCCCGCAGGGGCTAGCGCATACAATGAGCAGTTCTTC. This chain joins TRBV4-1 and TRBJ2-1; D is tentatively TRBD1 or TRBD2 (6 bases each). V shed 4 bases and J shed 4 bases, with 17 bases lying between them. Germline CDR1 MGHRA, CDR2 YSYEKL. This CDR3 has 16 amino acids.

CDR3 sequence reads: CASRRGQLYTDTQYF. CDR3 coding DNA: TGTGCCAGCAGACGGGGACAGCTATACACAGATACGCAGTATTTT. This chain uses TRBV28 with TRBJ2-3; 7 bases are a match to TRBD1. This CDR3 has 15 residues. The V segment lost 6 bases and the J segment 2 bases; nucleotides outside the gene matches: 8. Germline CDR1 and CDR2: MDHEN and SYDVKM.

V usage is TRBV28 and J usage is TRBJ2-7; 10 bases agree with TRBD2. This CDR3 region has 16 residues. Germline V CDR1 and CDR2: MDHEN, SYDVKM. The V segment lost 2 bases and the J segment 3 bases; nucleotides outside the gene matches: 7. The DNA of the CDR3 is TGTGCCAGCAGTTTAGAACGGACTAGCGGATACTACGAGCAGTACTTC. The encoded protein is CASSLERTSGYYEQYF.

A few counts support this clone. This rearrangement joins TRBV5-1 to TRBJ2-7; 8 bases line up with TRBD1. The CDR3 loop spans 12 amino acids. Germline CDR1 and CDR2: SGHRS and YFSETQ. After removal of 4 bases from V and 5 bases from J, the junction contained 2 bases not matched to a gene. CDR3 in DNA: TGCGCCAGCAGCCGGACAGGGAACGAGCAGTACTTC. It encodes CASSRTGNEQYF.

The CDR3 region is CASSQGQSGNYGYTF. The CDR3 DNA reads TGCGCCAGCAGCCAAGGCCAGTCGGGGAACTATGGCTACACCTTC. The chain recombines TRBV4-3 with TRBJ1-2; no reliable D call. The CDR3 length is 15 residues. The germline gives CDR1 LGHNA, CDR2 YSLEER. The V and J ends lost 1 base and 2 bases respectively, with 11 bases between them.

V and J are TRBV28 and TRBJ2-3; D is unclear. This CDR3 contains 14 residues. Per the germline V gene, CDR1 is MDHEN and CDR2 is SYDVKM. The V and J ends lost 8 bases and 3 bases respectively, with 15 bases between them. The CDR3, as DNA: TGTGCCAGCTACTCCTTCTCCCCGACAGATACGCAGTATTTT. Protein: CASYSFSPTDTQYF.

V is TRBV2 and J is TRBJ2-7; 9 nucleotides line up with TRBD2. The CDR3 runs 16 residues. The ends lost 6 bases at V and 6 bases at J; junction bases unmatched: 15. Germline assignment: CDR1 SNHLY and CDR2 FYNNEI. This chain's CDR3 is CASSVLLAGQQGEQYF. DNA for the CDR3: TGTGCCAGCAGCGTCCTACTAGCGGGTCAGCAGGGCGAGCAGTACTTC.

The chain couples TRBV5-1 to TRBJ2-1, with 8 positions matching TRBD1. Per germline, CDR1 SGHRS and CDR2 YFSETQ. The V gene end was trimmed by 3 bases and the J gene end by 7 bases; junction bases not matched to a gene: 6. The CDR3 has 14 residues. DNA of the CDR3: TGCGCCAGCAGCTCTCGGGGACAGGATAATGAGCAGTTCTTC. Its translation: CASSSRGQDNEQFF.

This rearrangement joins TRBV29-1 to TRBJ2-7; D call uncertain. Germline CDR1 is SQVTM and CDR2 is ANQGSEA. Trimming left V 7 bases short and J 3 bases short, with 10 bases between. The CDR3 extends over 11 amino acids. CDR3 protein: CSARWGYEQYF. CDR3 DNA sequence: TGCAGCGCCCGGTGGGGCTACGAGCAGTACTTC.

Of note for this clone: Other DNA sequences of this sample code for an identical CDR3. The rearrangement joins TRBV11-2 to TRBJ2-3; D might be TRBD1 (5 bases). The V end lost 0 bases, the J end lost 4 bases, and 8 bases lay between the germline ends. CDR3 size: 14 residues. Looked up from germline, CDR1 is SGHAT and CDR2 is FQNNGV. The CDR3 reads CASSLDPGPDTQYF. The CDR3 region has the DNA TGTGCCAGCAGCTTAGATCCAGGGCCAGATACGCAGTATTTT.

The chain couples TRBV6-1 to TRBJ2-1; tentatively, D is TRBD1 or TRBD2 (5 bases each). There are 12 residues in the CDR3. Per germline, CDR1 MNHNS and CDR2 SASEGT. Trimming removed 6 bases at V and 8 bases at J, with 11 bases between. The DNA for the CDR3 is TGTGCCAGCAGCGCTCAGGGAGATGAGCAGTTCTTC. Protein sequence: CASSAQGDEQFF.

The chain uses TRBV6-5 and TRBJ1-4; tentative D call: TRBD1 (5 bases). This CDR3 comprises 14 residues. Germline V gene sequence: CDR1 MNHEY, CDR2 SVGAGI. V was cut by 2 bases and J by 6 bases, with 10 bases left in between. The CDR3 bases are TGTGCCAGCAGTTACCGGGGGGGAGATGAAAAACTGTTTTTT. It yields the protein CASSYRGGDEKLFF.

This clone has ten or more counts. CDR3 amino acids: CASSFVPAGEQYF. The CDR3 bases are TGTGCCAGCAGCTTTGTACCCGCTGGCGAGCAGTACTTC. The chain is built from TRBV5-8 and TRBJ2-7, with D unresolved. The CDR3 covers 13 residues. Germline V CDR1 and CDR2: SGHTS, YDEGEE. V was pared by 2 bases and J by 6 bases, with 12 bases between.

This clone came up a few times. The CDR3 is CASRGQGRDIQYF. In nucleotides, the CDR3 is TGTGCCAGCAGAGGACAGGGGAGAGACATTCAGTACTTC. This chain uses TRBV2 with TRBJ2-4; 9 bases map to TRBD1. Germline-derived CDR1 and CDR2 are SNHLY and FYNNEI. The J segment lost 8 bases and the V segment lost 6 bases, leaving 5 bases of the junction unmatched. The CDR3 sequence is 13 residues long.

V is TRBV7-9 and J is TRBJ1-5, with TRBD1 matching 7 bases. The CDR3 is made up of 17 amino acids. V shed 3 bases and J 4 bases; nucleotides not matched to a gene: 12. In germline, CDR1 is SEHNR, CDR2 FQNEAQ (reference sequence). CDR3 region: CASSFFKRGGNNQPQHF. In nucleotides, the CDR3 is TGTGCCAGCAGCTTTTTCAAAAGAGGGGGCAATAATCAGCCCCAGCATTTT.

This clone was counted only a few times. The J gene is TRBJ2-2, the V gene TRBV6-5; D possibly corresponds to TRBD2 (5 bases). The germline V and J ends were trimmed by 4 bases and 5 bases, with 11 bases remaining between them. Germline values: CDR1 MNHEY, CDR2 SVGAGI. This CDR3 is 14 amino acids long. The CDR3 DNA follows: TGTGCCAGCAGTTTGGGGAGTTGGACCGGGGAGCTGTTTTTT. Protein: CASSLGSWTGELFF.

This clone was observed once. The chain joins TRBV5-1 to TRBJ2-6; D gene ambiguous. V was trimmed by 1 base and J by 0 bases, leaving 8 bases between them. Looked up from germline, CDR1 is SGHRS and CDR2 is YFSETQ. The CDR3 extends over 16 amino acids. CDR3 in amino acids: CASSLRVSSGANVLTF. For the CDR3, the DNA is TGCGCCAGCAGCTTGCGGGTCAGCTCTGGGGCCAACGTCCTGACTTTC.

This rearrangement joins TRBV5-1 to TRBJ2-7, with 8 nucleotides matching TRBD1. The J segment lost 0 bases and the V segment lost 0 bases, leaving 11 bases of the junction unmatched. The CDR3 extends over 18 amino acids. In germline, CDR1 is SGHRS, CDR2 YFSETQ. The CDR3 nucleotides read TGCGCCAGCAGCTTGGAGGGGACAGGTTGGGGGAGCTCCTACGAGCAGTACTTC. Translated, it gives CASSLEGTGWGSSYEQYF. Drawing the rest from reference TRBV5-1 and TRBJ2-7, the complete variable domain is KAGVTQTPRYLIKTRGQQVTLSCSPISGHRSVSWYQQTPGQGLQFLFEYFSETQRNKGNFPGRFSGRQFSNSRSEMNVSTLELGDSALYLCASSLEGTGWGSSYEQYFGPGTRLTVT.

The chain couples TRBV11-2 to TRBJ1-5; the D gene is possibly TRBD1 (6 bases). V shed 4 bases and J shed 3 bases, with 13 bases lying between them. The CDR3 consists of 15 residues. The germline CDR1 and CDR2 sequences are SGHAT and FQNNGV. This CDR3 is CASSSMTGFNQPQHF. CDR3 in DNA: TGTGCCAGCAGCTCGATGACAGGCTTCAATCAGCCCCAGCATTTT.

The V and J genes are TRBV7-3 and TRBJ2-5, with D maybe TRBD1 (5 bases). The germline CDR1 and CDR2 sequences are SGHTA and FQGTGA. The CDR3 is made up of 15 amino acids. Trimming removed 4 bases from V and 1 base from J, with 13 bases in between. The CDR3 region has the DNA TGTGCCAGCAGCTCCCAGTGGGGCGGCCAAGAGACCCAGTACTTC. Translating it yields CASSSQWGGQETQYF.

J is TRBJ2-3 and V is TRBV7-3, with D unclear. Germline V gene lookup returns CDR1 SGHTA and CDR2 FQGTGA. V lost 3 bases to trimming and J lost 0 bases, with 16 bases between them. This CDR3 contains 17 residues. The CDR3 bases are TGTGCCAGCAGCTTGACCCGCCAGCACACTAGCACAGATACGCAGTATTTT. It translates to CASSLTRQHTSTDTQYF. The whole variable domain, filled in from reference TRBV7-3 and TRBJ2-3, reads GAGVSQTPSNKVTEKGKYVELRCDPISGHTALYWYRQSLGQGPEFLIYFQGTGAADDSGLPNDRFFAVRPEGSVSTLKIQRTERGDSAVYLCASSLTRQHTSTDTQYFGPGTRLTVL.

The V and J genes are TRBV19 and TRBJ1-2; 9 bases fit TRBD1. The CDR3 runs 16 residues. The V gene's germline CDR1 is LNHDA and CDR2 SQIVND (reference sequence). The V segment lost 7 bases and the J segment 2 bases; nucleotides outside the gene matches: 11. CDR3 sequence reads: CASTLGGTGYNYGYTF. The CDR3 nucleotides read TGTGCCAGTACCCTGGGGGGGACAGGGTACAACTATGGCTACACCTTC.